The source of this T cell receptor (beta chain) is a study of technical replicates of blood from a few donors. Sequencing used immunoSEQ multiplex PCR; TCRdb keeps in-frame clones, though not all of them. The table shows tens of thousands of clones, with just under 95% occurring only once. CDR1 and CDR2 (germline): MNHEY, SVGAGI. The CDR3 sequence is 14 residues long. Deletions cut 6 bases from V and 7 bases from J, with 16 bases between. The source of this sequence is a human donor in good health. The sample was T cells isolated from PBMCs. J is TRBJ1-5 and V is TRBV6-5; the D gene is possibly TRBD1 (5 bases). CDR3 residues: CASSPGGSSQPQHF. The CDR3 DNA reads as TGTGCCAGCAGCCCCGGGGGATCATCGCAGCCCCAGCATTTT.